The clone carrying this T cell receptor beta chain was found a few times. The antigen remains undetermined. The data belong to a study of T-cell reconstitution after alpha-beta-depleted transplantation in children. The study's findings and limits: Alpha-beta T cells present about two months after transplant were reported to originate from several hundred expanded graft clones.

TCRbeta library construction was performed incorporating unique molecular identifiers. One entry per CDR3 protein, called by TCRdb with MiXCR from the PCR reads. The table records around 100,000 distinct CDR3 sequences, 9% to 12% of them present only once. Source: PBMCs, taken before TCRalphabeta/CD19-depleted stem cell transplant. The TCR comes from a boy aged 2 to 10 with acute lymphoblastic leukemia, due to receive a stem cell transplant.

The CDR3 spells CASPQDSTDTQYF. The CDR3 DNA reads as TGTGCCAGCCCCCAGGACAGCACAGATACGCAGTATTTT. J is TRBJ2-3 and V is TRBV21-1; whether TRBD1, the table's D call, matches the DNA was not checked. TRBV21-1 is an annotated pseudogene. CDR3 size: 13 residues.